What follows are 14 T cell receptor beta chains derived from one specimen sequenced in a study of T cells in Graves' hyperthyroidism and ophthalmopathy. The investigators amplified TCR beta CDR3 regions from RNA transcripts. A first-round RT-PCR of the TCR CDR3 used the HTBI primer set. TCRdb fed the multiplex PCR reads into MiXCR, producing one record per CDR3 protein. The sample carries more than 550,000 distinct CDR3 sequences, over 15% recorded once. The sequenced sample was blood. The receptors stem from a woman aged 45 to 65 with Graves' hyperthyroidism that later progressed to Graves' ophthalmopathy.

The table lists this clonotype with a few counts. The V gene is TRBV5-1, the J gene TRBJ1-1, with D maybe TRBD1 (5 bases). The V gene's germline CDR1 is SGHRS and CDR2 YFSETQ. This CDR3 contains 14 residues. Trimming took 2 bases from V and 3 from J, leaving 11 bases between them. CDR3 in DNA: TGCGCCAGCAGCTTAGGACATCCGGACACTGAAGCTTTCTTT. Encoded protein: CASSLGHPDTEAFF.

The V call is TRBV5-4, the J call TRBJ2-3; no firm D call. This CDR3 contains 13 residues. Trimming stripped 2 bases from V and 6 bases from J, with 10 bases between. The germline gives CDR1 SGHNT, CDR2 YYREEE (reference sequence). The DNA for the CDR3 is TGTGCCAGCAGCTTAGTAGGACGGGATACGCAGTATTTT. The encoded protein is CASSLVGRDTQYF.

CDR3 amino acids: CASSLVVSGYNEKLFF. As DNA, the CDR3 is TGTGCCAGCAGCTTAGTCGTTTCAGGGTATAATGAAAAACTGTTTTTT. The chain has TRBV11-2 and TRBJ1-4, with TRBD1 as a possible D gene (5 bases). The germline gives CDR1 SGHAT, CDR2 FQNNGV. Between the trimmed V and J ends, which lost 1 base and 4 bases, there was a span of 13 bases. The CDR3 runs to 16 residues.

This clonotype was seen at least ten times. V and J are TRBV2 and TRBJ2-7, with unresolved D. Trimming took 0 bases from V and 0 from J, leaving 9 bases between them. Germline CDR1 reads SNHLY; CDR2 reads FYNNEI. The CDR3 is 15 amino acids. The chain's CDR3 is CASSEARLVSYEQYF. The CDR3 region has the DNA TGTGCCAGCAGTGAAGCCAGGCTCGTCTCCTACGAGCAGTACTTC.

This clonotype was counted ten times or more. The V call is TRBV7-6, the J call TRBJ1-1, with D possibly matching TRBD1 (6 bases). The CDR3 loop spans 16 amino acids. Trimming cost V 4 bases and J 0 bases, with 15 bases left between them. Germline lookup yields CDR1 SGHVS and CDR2 FNYEAQ. The CDR3 region is CASSSTPTGMNTEAFF. Written as DNA, the CDR3 is TGTGCCAGCAGCTCGACGCCGACAGGAATGAACACTGAAGCTTTCTTT.

This clonotype has a handful of counts. The chain employs TRBV5-1 and TRBJ1-2; tentatively, D is TRBD1 (5 bases). Trimming took 1 base from V and 0 from J, leaving 10 bases between them. Germline V gene data show CDR1 as SGHRS and CDR2 as YFSETQ. The length of the CDR3 is 15 residues. The CDR3: CASSLKADTNYGYTF. In DNA, the CDR3 is TGCGCCAGCAGCTTGAAAGCGGACACTAACTATGGCTACACCTTC.

The sample holds many counts of this clonotype. This rearrangement joins TRBV2 to TRBJ2-7, with 9 bases that match TRBD1. The V segment lost 6 bases and the J segment 7 bases; nucleotides outside the gene matches: 16. Looked up from germline, CDR1 is SNHLY and CDR2 is FYNNEI. CDR3 length equals 16 residues. The CDR3 loop is CASSDLQGARLREQYF. The CDR3, as DNA: TGTGCCAGCAGCGACCTACAGGGGGCGCGATTGAGGGAGCAGTACTTC.

This clonotype was detected many times. The chain employs TRBV18 and TRBJ2-2; TRBD1 matches at 9 bases. Per germline, CDR1 KGHSH and CDR2 LQKENI. The CDR3 spans 15 residues. J gave up 2 bases and V 8 bases, and 6 bases lay outside the gene matches. CDR3 DNA sequence: TGTGCCAGCAGCCCGGGACAGGGAAACACCGGGGAGCTGTTTTTT. This encodes CASSPGQGNTGELFF.

This clonotype has at least ten counts. The rearrangement joins TRBV3-1 to TRBJ2-7; D uncertain. V dropped 0 bases and J dropped 7 bases, with 13 bases sitting between them. Germline lookup yields CDR1 LGHDT and CDR2 YNNKEL (reference sequence). The CDR3 runs to 14 residues. CDR3 sequence reads: CASSQEGSSREQYF. CDR3 DNA: TGTGCCAGCAGCCAAGAAGGTAGCTCCCGTGAGCAGTACTTC.

J is TRBJ2-5 and V is TRBV5-5; 7 bases match TRBD2. The CDR3 covers 14 residues. Germline values: CDR1 SGHKS, CDR2 YYEKEE (reference sequence). V gave up 3 bases and J gave up 4 bases; unmatched junction bases: 6. The CDR3 protein is CASSWGVAGETQYF. In DNA form, the CDR3 reads TGTGCCAGCAGCTGGGGGGTAGCGGGAGAGACCCAGTACTTC. The variable domain in full, with the rest retrieved from reference TRBV5-5 and TRBJ2-5, is DAGVTQSPTHLIKTRGQQVTLRCSPISGHKSVSWYQQVLGQGPQFIFQYYEKEERGRGNFPDRFSARQFPNYSSELNVNALLLGDSALYLCASSWGVAGETQYFGPGTRLLVL.

This clonotype showed up just a few times. The CDR3 loop is CAISVGGRETQYF. DNA of the CDR3: TGTGCCATCAGTGTAGGGGGGCGAGAGACCCAGTACTTC. V is TRBV10-3 and J is TRBJ2-5, with D possibly called TRBD1 or TRBD2 (6 bases each). The CDR3 is 13 amino acids. With 4 bases removed from V and 4 bases from J, the gap between germline ends came to 10 bases. Germline V CDR1 and CDR2: ENHRY, SYGVKD.

This clonotype was seen at least ten times. The chain couples TRBV6-1 to TRBJ1-1, with D uncertain. Germline V gives CDR1 MNHNS, CDR2 SASEGT. V lost 9 bases and J lost 4, with 9 bases in between. The CDR3 is 11 amino acids. The CDR3, as DNA: TGTGCCAGTAGACTTGGCACTGAAGCTTTCTTT. Its translation is CASRLGTEAFF.

The sample holds many counts of this clonotype. V usage is TRBV6-1 and J usage is TRBJ2-1; the D gene is possibly TRBD2 (5 bases). The CDR3 is made up of 15 amino acids. Looked up from germline, CDR1 is MNHNS and CDR2 is SASEGT. V shed 6 bases and J shed 2 bases, with 14 bases lying between them. DNA for the CDR3: TGTGCCAGCAGGTCCGGGAACCTTGCCTACAATGAGCAGTTCTTC. As protein: CASRSGNLAYNEQFF.

This chain links TRBV27 with TRBJ2-1; 10 bases line up with TRBD1. The germline V gene encodes CDR1 MNHEY and CDR2 SMNVEV (reference sequence). J lost 3 bases, V lost 8 bases, and 1 base had no gene match. CDR3 length equals 13 residues. CDR3: CASGDRGYNEQFF. CDR3 DNA: TGTGCCAGCGGGGACAGGGGCTACAATGAGCAGTTCTTC.